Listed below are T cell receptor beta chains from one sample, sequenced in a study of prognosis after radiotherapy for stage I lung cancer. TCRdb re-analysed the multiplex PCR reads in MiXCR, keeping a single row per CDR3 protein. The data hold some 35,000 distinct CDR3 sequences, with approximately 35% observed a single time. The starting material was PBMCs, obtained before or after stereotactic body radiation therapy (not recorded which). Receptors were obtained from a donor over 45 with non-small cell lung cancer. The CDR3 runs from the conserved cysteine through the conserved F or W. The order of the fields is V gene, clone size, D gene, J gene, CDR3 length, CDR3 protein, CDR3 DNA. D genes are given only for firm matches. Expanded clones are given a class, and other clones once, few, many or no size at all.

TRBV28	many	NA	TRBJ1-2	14	CASRAPTGRSGYTF	TGTGCCAGCAGGGCTCCTACAGGGAGAAGTGGCTACACCTTC
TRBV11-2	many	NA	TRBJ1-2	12	CASSYSNYGYTF	TGTGCCAGCAGCTATTCTAACTATGGCTACACCTTC
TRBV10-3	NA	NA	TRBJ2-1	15	CAITVGDSSYNEQFF	TGTGCCATCACGGTCGGGGATAGCTCCTACAATGAGCAGTTCTTC
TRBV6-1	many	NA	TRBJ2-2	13	CASSSRNTGELFF	TGTGCCAGCAGCTCAAGGAACACCGGGGAGCTGTTTTTT
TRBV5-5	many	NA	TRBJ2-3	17	CASSPWGTGPSTDTQYF	TGTGCCAGCAGCCCTTGGGGGACGGGGCCTAGCACAGATACGCAGTATTTT
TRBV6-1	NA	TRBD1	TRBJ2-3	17	CASSARDSAASADTQYF	TGTGCCAGCAGTGCCCGGGACAGTGCAGCCAGTGCAGATACGCAGTATTTT
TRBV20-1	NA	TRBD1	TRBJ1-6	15	CNDLNRGRNNSPLHF	TGCAATGACCTAAACAGGGGCAGGAATAATTCACCCCTCCACTTT
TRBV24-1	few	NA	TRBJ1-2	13	CATSGPDISLYTF	TGTGCCACCAGTGGTCCGGACATATCCCTATACACCTTC
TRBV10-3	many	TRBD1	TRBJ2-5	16	CAISETLGTDPRTQYF	TGTGCCATCAGTGAGACACTTGGGACAGACCCGCGGACCCAGTACTTC
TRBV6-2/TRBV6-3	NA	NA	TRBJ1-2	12	CASSVMAGGYTF	TGTGCCAGCAGTGTTATGGCCGGTGGCTACACCTTC
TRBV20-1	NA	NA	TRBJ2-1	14	CSATTWRAYNEQFF	TGCAGTGCGACCACATGGAGGGCCTACAATGAGCAGTTCTTC
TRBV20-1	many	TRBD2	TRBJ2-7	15	CSATGLAGRSYEQYF	TGCAGTGCTACCGGACTAGCGGGGCGTTCCTACGAGCAGTACTTC
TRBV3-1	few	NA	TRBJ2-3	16	CASSQSSGVNTDTQYF	TGTGCCAGCAGCCAATCATCGGGGGTGAATACAGATACGCAGTATTTT
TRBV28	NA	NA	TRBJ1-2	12	CASLDSNYGYTF	TGTGCCAGCTTGGACAGTAACTATGGCTACACCTTC
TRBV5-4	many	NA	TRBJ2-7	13	CASSPPGAYEQYF	TGTGCCAGCAGCCCGCCGGGAGCTTACGAGCAGTACTTC
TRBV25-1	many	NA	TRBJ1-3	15	CASSDTRTGGNTIYF	TGTGCCAGCAGTGACACCCGGACCGGAGGAAACACCATATATTTT
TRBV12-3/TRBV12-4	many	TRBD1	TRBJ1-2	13	CASSLTGSYGYTF	TGTGCCAGCAGCTTGACAGGGTCCTATGGCTACACCTTC
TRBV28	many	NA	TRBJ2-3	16	CASSLPLRSNTDTQYF	TGTGCCAGCAGTCTCCCCCTCAGGAGCAACACAGATACGCAGTATTTT
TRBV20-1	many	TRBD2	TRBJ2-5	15	CSARNSGGAGETQYF	TGCAGTGCTAGGAACAGCGGGGGGGCTGGAGAGACCCAGTACTTC
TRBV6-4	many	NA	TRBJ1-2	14	CASSPRRGSDGYTF	TGTGCCAGCAGCCCCCGGCGGGGGTCAGACGGCTACACCTTC
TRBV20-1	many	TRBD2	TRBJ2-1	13	CSAKGRGYNEQFF	TGCAGTGCTAAAGGGAGGGGATACAATGAGCAGTTCTTC
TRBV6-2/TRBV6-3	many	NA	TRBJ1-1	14	CASSYGQLNTEAFF	TGTGCCAGCAGTTACGGGCAGCTGAACACTGAAGCTTTCTTT
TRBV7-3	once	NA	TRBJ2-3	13	CASSLQWRDTQYF	TGTGCCAGCAGCCTACAGTGGCGAGATACGCAGTATTTT
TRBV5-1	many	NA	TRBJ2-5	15	CASNPADGTGETQYF	TGCGCCAGCAACCCTGCCGACGGGACTGGGGAGACCCAGTACTTC
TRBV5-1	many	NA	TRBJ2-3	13	CASSLNRDGAQYF	TGCGCCAGCAGCTTGAACAGGGACGGCGCGCAGTATTTT
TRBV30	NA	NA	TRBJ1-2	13	CAWDTGSNYGYTF	TGTGCCTGGGACACCGGTTCGAACTATGGCTACACCTTC
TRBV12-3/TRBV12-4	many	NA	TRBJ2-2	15	CASSFPFANTGELFF	TGTGCCAGCAGTTTTCCCTTCGCGAACACCGGGGAGCTGTTTTTT
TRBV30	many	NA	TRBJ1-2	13	CACVGPPLYGYTF	TGTGCCTGTGTTGGTCCTCCCCTCTATGGCTACACCTTC
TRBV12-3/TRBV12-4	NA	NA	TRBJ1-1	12	CASSLSGAESFF	TGTGCCAGCAGTTTGTCAGGGGCTGAGTCTTTCTTT
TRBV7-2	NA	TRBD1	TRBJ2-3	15	CASSFWTGVSDTQYF	TGTGCCAGCAGCTTTTGGACAGGGGTGTCGGATACGCAGTATTTT
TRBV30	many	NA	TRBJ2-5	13	CAWSVGTSSPPYF	TGTGCCTGGAGTGTAGGGACTTCCTCACCCCCGTACTTC
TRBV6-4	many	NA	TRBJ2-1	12	CASTLKGGEQFF	TGTGCCAGCACCCTGAAGGGTGGCGAGCAGTTCTTC
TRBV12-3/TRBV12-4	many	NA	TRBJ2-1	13	CASTGADYNEQFF	TGTGCCAGCACTGGGGCTGACTACAATGAGCAGTTCTTC
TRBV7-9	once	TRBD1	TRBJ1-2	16	CASISPGQGVGGGYTF	TGTGCCAGCATCTCGCCGGGACAGGGCGTTGGTGGAGGCTACACCTTC
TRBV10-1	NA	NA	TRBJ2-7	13	CASSQGVGYEQYF	TGCGCCAGCTCCCAGGGAGTAGGCTACGAGCAGTACTTC
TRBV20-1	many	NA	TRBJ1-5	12	CSAIRGDQPQHF	TGCAGTGCTATAAGGGGAGATCAGCCCCAGCATTTT
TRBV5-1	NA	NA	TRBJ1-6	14	CASSRAGEDSPFHF	TGTGCCAGCAGCCGGGCAGGGGAGGATTCACCCTTCCACTTT
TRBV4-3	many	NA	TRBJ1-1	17	CASSQVFLDRLNTEAFF	TGCGCCAGCAGCCAAGTCTTTTTGGACAGATTGAACACTGAAGCTTTCTTT
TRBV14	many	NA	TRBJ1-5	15	CASSLGGGASQPQHF	TGTGCCAGCAGCCTTGGGGGGGGGGCCTCTCAGCCCCAGCATTTT
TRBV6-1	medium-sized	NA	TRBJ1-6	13	CASAMDGNSPLHF	TGTGCCAGCGCTATGGACGGGAATTCACCCCTCCACTTT
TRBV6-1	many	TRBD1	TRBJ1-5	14	CASNSGDRERPQHF	TGTGCCAGCAACTCCGGGGACAGGGAGCGGCCCCAGCATTTT
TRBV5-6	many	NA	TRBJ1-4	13	CASSFRAGEKLFF	TGTGCCAGCAGCTTCCGCGCGGGGGAAAAACTGTTTTTT
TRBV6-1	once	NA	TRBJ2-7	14	CAAALLEGGYEQYF	TGTGCCGCGGCCTTACTAGAGGGGGGCTACGAGCAGTACTTC
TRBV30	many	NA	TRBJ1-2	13	CAWSRHPRDGYTF	TGTGCCTGGTCTCGGCATCCGAGGGATGGCTACACCTTC